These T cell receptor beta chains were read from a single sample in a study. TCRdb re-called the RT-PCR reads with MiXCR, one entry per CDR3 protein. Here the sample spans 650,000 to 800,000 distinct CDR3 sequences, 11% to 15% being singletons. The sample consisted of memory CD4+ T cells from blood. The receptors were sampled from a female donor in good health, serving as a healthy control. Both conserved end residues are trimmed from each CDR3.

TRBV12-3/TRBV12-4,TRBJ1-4,ASSRTGGLEKLF
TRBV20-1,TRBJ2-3,SALLTVDTQY
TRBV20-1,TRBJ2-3,SARVNAGEQY
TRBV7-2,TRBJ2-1,ASSFRSGGANNEQF
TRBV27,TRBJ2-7,ASSLTQESSYEQY
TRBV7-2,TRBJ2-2,ASSPLAGVPGELF
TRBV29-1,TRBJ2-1,SVGTGGYNEQF
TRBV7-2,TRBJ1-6,ASSPFHDSNSPLH
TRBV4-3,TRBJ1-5,ASSQDQGGNQPQH
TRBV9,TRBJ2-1,ASSHGLAREENEQF
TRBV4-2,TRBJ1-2,ASSQEYRDLYGYT
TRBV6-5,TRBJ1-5,ASSARINQPQH
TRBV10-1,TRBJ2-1,ASSESLTLAGVEQF
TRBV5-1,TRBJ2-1,ASSLTIGSNEQF
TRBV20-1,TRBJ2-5,SARDRGRASQETQY
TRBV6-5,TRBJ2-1,ASRPGLNSYNEQF
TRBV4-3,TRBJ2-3,ASSHLASTDTQY
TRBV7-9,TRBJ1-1,ASSLRTGSIPRLAF
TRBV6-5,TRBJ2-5,ASMRTRAGEETQY
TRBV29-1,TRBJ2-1,SGRGGGRGYNEQF
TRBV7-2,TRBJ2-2,ASSLQAQVAGELF
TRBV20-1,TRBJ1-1,SARSAKGTTEAF
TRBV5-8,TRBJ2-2,ASSSVGGQGSGELF
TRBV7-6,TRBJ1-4,ASSPRERSEKLF
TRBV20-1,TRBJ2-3,SARDPRGTDTQY
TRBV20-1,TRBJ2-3,SAPTGAWTSTDTQY
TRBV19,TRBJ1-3,ASSIVITWMWTASDGAGNTIY
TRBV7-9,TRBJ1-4,ASSSPDGNEKLF
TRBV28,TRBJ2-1,ASRVAGDEQF
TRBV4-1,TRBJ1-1,ASSQVVNTEAF
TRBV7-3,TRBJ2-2,ASSPGVGELF
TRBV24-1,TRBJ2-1,ATSDFSGLGSYNEQF
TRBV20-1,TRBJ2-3,SAPERTDTQY
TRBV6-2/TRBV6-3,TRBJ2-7,ASSETPTYEQY
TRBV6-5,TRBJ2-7,ASSYRGQCMNEQY
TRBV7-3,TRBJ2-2,ASSQSRDTGELF
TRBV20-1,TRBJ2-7,SARDPQRATYEQY
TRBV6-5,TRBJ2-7,ATSGAGASYEQY
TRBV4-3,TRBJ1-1,ASSQDVGRVPNTEAF
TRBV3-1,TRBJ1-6,ASQDAGDSPLH
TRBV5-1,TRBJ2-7,ASGSRGRLGEQY
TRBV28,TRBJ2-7,ASSQWTGFSYEQY
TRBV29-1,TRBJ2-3,SVGGGGDTQY
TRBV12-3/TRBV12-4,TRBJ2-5,ASSLGASGVETQY
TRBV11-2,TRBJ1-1,ASSLDGVGTEAF
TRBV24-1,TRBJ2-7,ATSDPQGYPHEQY
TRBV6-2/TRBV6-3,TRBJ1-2,ASRKANYGYT
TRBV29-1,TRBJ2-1,SVEEAGVYNEQF
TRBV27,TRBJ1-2,ASSLSGGFYGYT
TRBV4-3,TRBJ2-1,ASSQGTSGYNEQF
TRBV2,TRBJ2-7,ASSERDSSYEQY
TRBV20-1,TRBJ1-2,SARLEVGYT
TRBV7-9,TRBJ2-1,ASSFALAGGDNEQF
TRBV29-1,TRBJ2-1,SVEIPLAGEYNEQF